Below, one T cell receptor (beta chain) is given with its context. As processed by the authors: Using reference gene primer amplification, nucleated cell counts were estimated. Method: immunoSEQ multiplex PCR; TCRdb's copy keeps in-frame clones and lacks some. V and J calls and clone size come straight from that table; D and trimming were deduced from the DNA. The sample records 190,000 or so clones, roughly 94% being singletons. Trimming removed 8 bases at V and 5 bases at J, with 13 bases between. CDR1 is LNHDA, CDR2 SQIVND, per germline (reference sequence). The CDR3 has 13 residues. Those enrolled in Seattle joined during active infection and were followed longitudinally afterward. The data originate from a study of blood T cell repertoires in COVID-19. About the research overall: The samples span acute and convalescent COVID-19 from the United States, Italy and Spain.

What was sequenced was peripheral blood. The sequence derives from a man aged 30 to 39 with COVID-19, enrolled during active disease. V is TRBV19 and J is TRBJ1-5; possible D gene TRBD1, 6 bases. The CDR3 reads CASPDSYYQPQHF. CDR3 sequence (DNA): TGTGCCAGTCCGGACAGTTACTATCAGCCCCAGCATTTT.